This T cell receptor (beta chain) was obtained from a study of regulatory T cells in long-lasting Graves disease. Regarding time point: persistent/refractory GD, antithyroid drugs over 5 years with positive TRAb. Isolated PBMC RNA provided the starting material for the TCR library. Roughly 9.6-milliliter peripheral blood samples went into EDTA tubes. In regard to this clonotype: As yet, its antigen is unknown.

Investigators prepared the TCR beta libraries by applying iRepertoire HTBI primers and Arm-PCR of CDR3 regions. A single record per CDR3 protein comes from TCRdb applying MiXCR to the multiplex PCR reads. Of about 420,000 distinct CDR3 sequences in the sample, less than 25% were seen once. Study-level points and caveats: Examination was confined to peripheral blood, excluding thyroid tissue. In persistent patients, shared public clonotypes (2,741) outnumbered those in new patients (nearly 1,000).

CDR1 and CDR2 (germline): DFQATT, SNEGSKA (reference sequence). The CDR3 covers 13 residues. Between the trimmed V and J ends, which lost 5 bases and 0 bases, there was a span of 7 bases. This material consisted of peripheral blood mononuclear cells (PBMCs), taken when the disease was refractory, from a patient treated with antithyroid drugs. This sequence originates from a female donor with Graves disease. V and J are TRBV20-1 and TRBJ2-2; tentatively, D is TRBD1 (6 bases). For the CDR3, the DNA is TGCAGTGCTTACAGGGCGAACACCGGGGAGCTGTTTTTT. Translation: CSAYRANTGELFF.